A single sample gave rise to the 28 T cell receptor beta chains below, sequenced in a study of blood T cell repertoires in COVID-19. Profiled with immunoSEQ multiplex PCR; TCRdb holds only in-frame clones, not every one. The sample shows roughly 230,000 clones, 83% of them seen only once. Material: peripheral blood. The receptors stem from a middle-aged man with active or convalescent COVID-19.

V usage is TRBV19 and J usage is TRBJ2-3; TRBD2 matches 7 bases. Germline CDR1 LNHDA, CDR2 SQIVND (reference sequence). This CDR3 is 15 amino acids long. Trimming removed 6 bases from V and 2 bases from J; junction bases left unmatched: 8. CDR3 loop: CASSIRLAVTDTQYF. The CDR3 region has the DNA TGTGCCAGTAGCATCAGGCTAGCGGTCACAGATACGCAGTATTTT.

The chain recombines TRBV21-1 with TRBJ1-1. TRBV21-1 is a pseudogene. The length of the CDR3 is 14 residues. For the CDR3, the DNA is TGTGCCAGCAGCCCTCATCCGCGGGGTGGTGAAGCTTTCTTT. Translated, it gives CASSPHPRGGEAFF.

The chain couples TRBV11-2 to TRBJ2-7, with TRBD2 identical over 10 bases. The J segment lost 3 bases and the V segment lost 5 bases, leaving 10 bases of the junction unmatched. CDR3 size: 16 residues. Germline CDR1 SGHAT, CDR2 FQNNGV. This CDR3 reads CASSPDGLAAHYEQYF. The CDR3 bases are TGTGCCAGCAGCCCAGATGGACTAGCGGCTCACTACGAGCAGTACTTC.

The gene calls are TRBV10-3 and TRBJ1-5; 8 bases are shared with TRBD1. The CDR3 is made up of 15 amino acids. Trimming at V came to 4 bases and at J to 3 bases, leaving 5 bases not matched to a gene. Looked up from germline, CDR1 is ENHRY and CDR2 is SYGVKD. CDR3 sequence: CAISGQGMINQPQHF. The CDR3 DNA follows: TGTGCCATCAGTGGACAGGGGATGATCAATCAGCCCCAGCATTTT.

CDR3: CASSYGDKAFF. The CDR3, as DNA: TGTGCCAGCAGTTACGGGGACAAAGCTTTCTTT. The gene calls are TRBV6-2 or TRBV6-3 and TRBJ1-1, with a possible D match to TRBD1 (6 bases). V lost 2 bases to trimming and J lost 9 bases, with 7 bases between them. CDR1 is MNHEY, CDR2 SVGEGT, per germline. This CDR3 region has 11 residues.

V is TRBV4-1 and J is TRBJ1-1, with TRBD1 matching over 7 bases. The CDR3 contains 14 residues. V trimming: 3 bases; J trimming: 5 bases; junction bases outside the gene matches: 6. Germline CDR1 and CDR2: MGHRA and YSYEKL. CDR3 protein: CASSQEQGWTEAFF. CDR3 nucleotide sequence: TGCGCCAGCAGCCAGGAACAGGGGTGGACTGAAGCTTTCTTT.

The chain recombines TRBV12-5 with TRBJ2-7, with TRBD1 identical over 11 bases. Losses at the gene ends were 6 bases for V and 3 bases for J; bases not matched to a gene: 10. Germline V gene data show CDR1 as LGHNT and CDR2 as FRNRAP. This CDR3 spans 16 amino acids. CDR3 in DNA: TGTGCTAGTGGCCTCCAGAGGGGGACAGGGGGCTACGAGCAGTACTTC. This sequence encodes CASGLQRGTGGYEQYF.

This chain links TRBV29-1 with TRBJ1-5; D remains unclear. The ends were cut back, 5 bases at V and 7 bases at J, with 15 bases in the middle. Germline V gene sequence: CDR1 SQVTM, CDR2 ANQGSEA. CDR3 length: 13 amino acids. The CDR3, as DNA: TGCAGCGTTTTACGGGAGATGGGGCAGCCCCAGCATTTT. It yields the protein CSVLREMGQPQHF.

The chain is built from TRBV5-1 and TRBJ1-1; 7 bases fit TRBD1. In germline, CDR1 is SGHRS, CDR2 YFSETQ. The J segment lost 8 bases and the V segment lost 4 bases, leaving 5 bases of the junction unmatched. The CDR3 runs to 12 residues. The CDR3 DNA follows: TGCGCCAGCAGCCCATCGGGACAGGAAGCTTTCTTT. It yields the protein CASSPSGQEAFF. Full variable domain (remainder filled in from reference TRBV5-1 and TRBJ1-1): KAGVTQTPRYLIKTRGQQVTLSCSPISGHRSVSWYQQTPGQGLQFLFEYFSETQRNKGNFPGRFSGRQFSNSRSEMNVSTLELGDSALYLCASSPSGQEAFFGQGTRLTVV.

J is TRBJ2-2 and V is TRBV30, with no clear D. V lost 5 bases and J lost 0, with 7 bases in between. There are 13 residues in the CDR3. Per the germline V gene, CDR1 is GTSNPN and CDR2 is SVGIG (reference sequence). Here the CDR3 DNA reads TGTGCCTGGGCCCGCGCGAACACCGGGGAGCTGTTTTTT. Translation gives CAWARANTGELFF.

This clone appeared a few times. The chain employs TRBV27 and TRBJ1-6; 9 positions agree with TRBD1. The CDR3 is 14 amino acids. V trimming: 5 bases; J trimming: 7 bases; junction bases outside the gene matches: 3. Germline V gene data show CDR1 as MNHEY and CDR2 as SMNVEV (reference sequence). This CDR3 reads CASSGGQGNSPLHF. The DNA of the CDR3 is TGTGCCAGCAGTGGAGGACAGGGGAATTCACCCCTCCACTTT.

The V call is TRBV7-6, the J call TRBJ1-3, with 7 positions matching TRBD1. This CDR3 spans 15 amino acids. V dropped 5 bases and J dropped 0; count of bases not matched to a gene: 4. The germline V gene encodes CDR1 SGHVS and CDR2 FNYEAQ. The DNA of the CDR3 is TGTGCCAGCAGCGGGACAGACTTCTCTGGAAACACCATATATTTT. Its protein is CASSGTDFSGNTIYF.

This clone was picked up many times. The chain carries TRBV19 and TRBJ1-3; no clear D gene. Trimming took off 6 bases at V and 1 base at J, with 10 bases between the two ends. CDR1 and CDR2 (germline): LNHDA, SQIVND (reference sequence). The CDR3 covers 14 residues. The CDR3 here is CASSASSSGNTIYF. The CDR3 coding sequence is TGTGCCAGTAGCGCCAGTTCGTCTGGAAACACCATATATTTT.

This sequence joins TRBV29-1 and TRBJ2-5; maybe TRBD1 (5 bases). The V end was cut by 4 bases, the J end by 7 bases, with 7 bases between. Germline-derived CDR1 and CDR2 are SQVTM and ANQGSEA. The CDR3 extends over 10 amino acids. In DNA form, the CDR3 reads TGCAGCGTTGGGCAGGGGACCCAGTACTTC. This codes for CSVGQGTQYF.

The V gene is TRBV7-6, the J gene TRBJ2-2; possibly TRBD1 for D (7 bases). The CDR3 is made up of 15 amino acids. Trimming removed 8 bases at V and 6 bases at J, with 19 bases between. CDR1 is SGHVS, CDR2 FNYEAQ, per germline. The CDR3 region is CASEGGTEEAGELFF. Written as DNA, the CDR3 is TGTGCCAGCGAAGGCGGGACAGAGGAGGCCGGGGAGCTGTTTTTT.

The rearrangement uses TRBV24-1 and TRBJ2-1; 7 positions match TRBD1. CDR3 size: 17 residues. J was trimmed by 5 bases and V by 2 bases; bases with no gene match: 11. Germline V lookup: CDR1 KGHDR, CDR2 SFDVKD. The CDR3 region is CATSDSIMGTANNEQFF. The CDR3, as DNA: TGTGCCACCAGTGATTCCATCATGGGGACAGCCAACAATGAGCAGTTCTTC.

This clone showed up just a few times. V usage is TRBV11-3 and J usage is TRBJ1-1, with TRBD1 matching 7 bases. The CDR3 has 13 amino acids. CDR1 is SGHNT and CDR2 is YENEEA in the germline V gene. J gave up 8 bases and V 3 bases, and 6 bases lay outside the gene matches. CDR3 loop: CASSFTGASEAFF. The CDR3 DNA follows: TGTGCCAGCAGCTTCACAGGGGCCTCGGAAGCTTTCTTT.

The V call is TRBV6-2 or TRBV6-3, the J call TRBJ1-1; a weak D match, TRBD1 (5 bases). CDR1 MNHEY and CDR2 SVGEGT come from the germline V gene. The germline V and J ends were trimmed by 6 bases and 5 bases, with 16 bases remaining between them. The CDR3 loop spans 14 amino acids. As DNA, the CDR3 is TGTGCCAGCAGCCTTGCTCAGGGTAGTACTGAAGCTTTCTTT. Protein sequence: CASSLAQGSTEAFF.

The chain is built from TRBV6-1 and TRBJ1-1; D remains ambiguous. Germline values: CDR1 MNHNS, CDR2 SASEGT. The CDR3 loop spans 15 amino acids. V lost 3 bases and J 1 base, leaving 12 bases between the germline ends. The CDR3 reads CASSDTTWRNTEAFF. CDR3 DNA sequence: TGTGCCAGCAGTGATACTACCTGGAGGAACACTGAAGCTTTCTTT.

V and J are TRBV10-2 and TRBJ1-5; D unclear. The germline V gene has CDR1 WSHSY and CDR2 SAAADI. This CDR3 spans 13 amino acids. Between the trimmed V and J ends, which lost 4 bases and 0 bases, there was a span of 4 bases. The CDR3 bases are TGCGCCAGCAGTGGGCATAGCAATCAGCCCCAGCATTTT. It encodes CASSGHSNQPQHF.

The genes are TRBV15 and TRBJ2-7; 7 nucleotides agree with TRBD1. The V segment lost 1 base and the J segment 5 bases; nucleotides outside the gene matches: 8. Germline CDR1 LNHNV, CDR2 YYDKDF (reference sequence). The CDR3 consists of 15 residues. In nucleotides, the CDR3 is TGTGCCACCAGCAGAGCGCGGCAGGGGGTGAACGAGCAGTACTTC. Translation gives CATSRARQGVNEQYF.

Written as DNA, the CDR3 is TGTGCCAGCAGTTATAGTAACTATGGCTACACCTTC. Translated, it gives CASSYSNYGYTF. This chain links TRBV6-2 or TRBV6-3 with TRBJ1-2; D not certain. There are 12 residues in the CDR3. Germline CDR1 and CDR2: MNHEY and SVGEGT. V was pared by 3 bases and J by 1 base, with 3 bases between.

This chain links TRBV11-2 with TRBJ2-1, with 10 bases identical to TRBD2. CDR1 and CDR2 from the germline V gene are SGHAT and FQNNGV. This CDR3 region has 15 residues. The junction had 4 bases not matched to a gene; V was cut back by 2 bases and J by 6 bases. In DNA form, the CDR3 reads TGTGCCAGCAGCTTAAGGGCTAGCGGGGGCAATGAGCAGTTCTTC. As protein: CASSLRASGGNEQFF.

The CDR3 is CAWSSSTVNQPQHF. CDR3 in DNA: TGTGCCTGGAGTTCAAGCACAGTCAATCAGCCCCAGCATTTT. The rearrangement links TRBV30 to TRBJ1-5, with no clear D. The CDR3 consists of 14 residues. V was pared by 2 bases and J by 3 bases, with 11 bases between. Germline V lookup: CDR1 GTSNPN, CDR2 SVGIG (reference sequence).

The gene calls are TRBV9 and TRBJ2-3, with D perhaps matching TRBD2 (8 bases). V dropped 3 bases and J dropped 4 bases, with 24 bases sitting between them. CDR1 is SGDLS, CDR2 YYNGEE, per germline. The CDR3 spans 18 residues. The CDR3 DNA is TGTGCCAGCAGCGCCGAGGGGGCGGGGGGCCCAGTTCCAGATACGCAGTATTTT. Translating it yields CASSAEGAGGPVPDTQYF.

The J gene is TRBJ1-2, the V gene TRBV3-1 (or the pseudogene TRBV3-2), with 9 bases aligning to TRBD1. The CDR3 runs 13 residues. V trimming: 4 bases; J trimming: 8 bases; junction bases outside the gene matches: 5. From germline, CDR1 is LGHDT and CDR2 YNNKEL (reference sequence). The CDR3 protein is CASSLQGARGYTF. CDR3 coding DNA: TGTGCCAGCAGCCTACAGGGGGCGCGCGGCTACACCTTC.

The chain is built from TRBV5-4 and TRBJ1-1; 11 bases align to TRBD1. This CDR3 region has 15 residues. The germline V gene encodes CDR1 SGHNT and CDR2 YYREEE (reference sequence). The ends lost 0 bases at V and 4 bases at J; junction bases unmatched: 2. The CDR3, as DNA: TGTGCCAGCAGCTTGGGGACAGGGGGCTCCACTGAAGCTTTCTTT. It encodes CASSLGTGGSTEAFF.

The J gene is TRBJ2-1, the V gene TRBV5-1; 10 bases match TRBD2. The CDR3 has 15 residues. V shed 5 bases and J 6 bases; nucleotides not matched to a gene: 8. In germline, CDR1 is SGHRS, CDR2 YFSETQ. The chain's CDR3 is CASRGASGGPNEQFF. The DNA for the CDR3 is TGCGCCAGCAGGGGAGCTAGCGGGGGTCCCAATGAGCAGTTCTTC.